This T cell receptor beta chain was sequenced for a study of glioma-infiltrating T cells after dendritic cell vaccination. Study findings and constraints: Only a small number of patients had complete blood and tumor samples.

Germline CDR1 reads SGHDT; CDR2 reads YYEEEE. Trimming removed 4 bases from V and 4 bases from J; junction bases left unmatched: 9. CDR3 size: 16 residues. Input was 1.5 to 2.5 ug genomic DNA, or all available if less. The PCR used 60 V beta and 13 J beta primers. TCRdb keeps only in-frame clones here, not all; method: immunoSEQ multiplex PCR. The sample carries approximately 67,000 clones, 81% recorded once. Remarks on this clone: Antigen: not known.

Sequenced here: blood, sampled before dendritic cell vaccination. This sequence joins TRBV5-6 and TRBJ2-3; 10 nucleotides line up with TRBD1. This receptor was obtained from a human donor with glioblastoma. CDR3 coding DNA: TGTGCCAGCAGCCTATACATGACAGGGGGCCCAGATACGCAGTATTTT. Protein: CASSLYMTGGPDTQYF.